This T cell receptor (beta chain) was recovered during a study of CD8 T cells in Susac syndrome. Healthy donors constituted the control group, matched for age and sex. TEMRA cells were enriched by FACS, and CD4+ and CD8+ T cells were negatively isolated. The V gene lost 7 bases and the J gene lost 4 bases, with 10 bases spanning the gap. This CDR3 has 11 residues. Germline V gene sequence: CDR1 SQVTM, CDR2 ANQGSEA. RNA in amounts of about 0.45 to 1 ug was reverse transcribed with random hexamers. The CDR3 of TCR beta was amplified by immunoSEQ multiplex PCR across 54 Vbeta and 13 Jbeta. TCRdb passed the immunoSEQ multiplex PCR reads through MiXCR, listing each CDR3 protein once. In the table there are about 190,000 distinct CDR3 sequences, 95% of which are singletons.

V gene TRBV29-1 combines with J gene TRBJ1-2; D is unresolved. The sequenced material came from CD4+ T cells from PBMCs. The TCR was taken from a human donor in good health. Here the CDR3 reads CSAVVGYGYTF. The CDR3 DNA is TGCAGCGCGGTAGTTGGCTATGGCTACACCTTC.